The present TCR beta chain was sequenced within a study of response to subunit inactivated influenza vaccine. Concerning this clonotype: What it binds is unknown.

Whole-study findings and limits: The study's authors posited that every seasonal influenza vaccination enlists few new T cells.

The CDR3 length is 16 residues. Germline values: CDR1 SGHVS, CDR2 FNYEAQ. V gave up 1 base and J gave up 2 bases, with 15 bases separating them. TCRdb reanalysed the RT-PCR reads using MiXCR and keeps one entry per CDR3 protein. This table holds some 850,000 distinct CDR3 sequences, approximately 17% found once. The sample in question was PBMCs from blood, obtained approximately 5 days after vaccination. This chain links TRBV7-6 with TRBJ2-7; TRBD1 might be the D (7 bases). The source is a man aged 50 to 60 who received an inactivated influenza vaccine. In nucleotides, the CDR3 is TGTGCCAGCAGCTTAGGGTACAGGGGCGGGACCTACGAGCAGTACTTC. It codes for CASSLGYRGGTYEQYF. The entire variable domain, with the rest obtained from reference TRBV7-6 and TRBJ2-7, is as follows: GAGVSQSPRYKVTKRGQDVALRCDPISGHVSLYWYRQALGQGPEFLTYFNYEAQQDKSGLPNDRFSAERPEGSISTLTIQRTEQRDSAMYRCASSLGYRGGTYEQYFGPGTRLTVT.